The text below deals with one T cell receptor beta chain. Its antigen is not known. In TCRdb, the RT-PCR reads were re-called with MiXCR into one record per CDR3 protein. The table records 700,000 to 800,000 distinct CDR3 sequences, approximately 17% of them present only once. The data belong to a study of response to subunit inactivated influenza vaccine. The CDR3 totals 15 residues. Germline assignment: CDR1 MNHEY and CDR2 SVGAGI. V trimming: 4 bases; J trimming: 5 bases; junction bases outside the gene matches: 8. Study-wide results and caveats: The authors proposed limited new T cell recruitment per seasonal influenza vaccination.

The rearrangement joins TRBV6-5 to TRBJ2-7, with 10 bases aligning to TRBD1. The origin of this receptor is a man aged 45-65 years who received an inactivated influenza vaccine. The specimen was PBMCs from blood, collected roughly 5 days after vaccination. CDR3 coding DNA: TGTGCCAGCAGTTCATACGGGACAGGGGCCAACGAGCAGTACTTC. Its translation is CASSSYGTGANEQYF.